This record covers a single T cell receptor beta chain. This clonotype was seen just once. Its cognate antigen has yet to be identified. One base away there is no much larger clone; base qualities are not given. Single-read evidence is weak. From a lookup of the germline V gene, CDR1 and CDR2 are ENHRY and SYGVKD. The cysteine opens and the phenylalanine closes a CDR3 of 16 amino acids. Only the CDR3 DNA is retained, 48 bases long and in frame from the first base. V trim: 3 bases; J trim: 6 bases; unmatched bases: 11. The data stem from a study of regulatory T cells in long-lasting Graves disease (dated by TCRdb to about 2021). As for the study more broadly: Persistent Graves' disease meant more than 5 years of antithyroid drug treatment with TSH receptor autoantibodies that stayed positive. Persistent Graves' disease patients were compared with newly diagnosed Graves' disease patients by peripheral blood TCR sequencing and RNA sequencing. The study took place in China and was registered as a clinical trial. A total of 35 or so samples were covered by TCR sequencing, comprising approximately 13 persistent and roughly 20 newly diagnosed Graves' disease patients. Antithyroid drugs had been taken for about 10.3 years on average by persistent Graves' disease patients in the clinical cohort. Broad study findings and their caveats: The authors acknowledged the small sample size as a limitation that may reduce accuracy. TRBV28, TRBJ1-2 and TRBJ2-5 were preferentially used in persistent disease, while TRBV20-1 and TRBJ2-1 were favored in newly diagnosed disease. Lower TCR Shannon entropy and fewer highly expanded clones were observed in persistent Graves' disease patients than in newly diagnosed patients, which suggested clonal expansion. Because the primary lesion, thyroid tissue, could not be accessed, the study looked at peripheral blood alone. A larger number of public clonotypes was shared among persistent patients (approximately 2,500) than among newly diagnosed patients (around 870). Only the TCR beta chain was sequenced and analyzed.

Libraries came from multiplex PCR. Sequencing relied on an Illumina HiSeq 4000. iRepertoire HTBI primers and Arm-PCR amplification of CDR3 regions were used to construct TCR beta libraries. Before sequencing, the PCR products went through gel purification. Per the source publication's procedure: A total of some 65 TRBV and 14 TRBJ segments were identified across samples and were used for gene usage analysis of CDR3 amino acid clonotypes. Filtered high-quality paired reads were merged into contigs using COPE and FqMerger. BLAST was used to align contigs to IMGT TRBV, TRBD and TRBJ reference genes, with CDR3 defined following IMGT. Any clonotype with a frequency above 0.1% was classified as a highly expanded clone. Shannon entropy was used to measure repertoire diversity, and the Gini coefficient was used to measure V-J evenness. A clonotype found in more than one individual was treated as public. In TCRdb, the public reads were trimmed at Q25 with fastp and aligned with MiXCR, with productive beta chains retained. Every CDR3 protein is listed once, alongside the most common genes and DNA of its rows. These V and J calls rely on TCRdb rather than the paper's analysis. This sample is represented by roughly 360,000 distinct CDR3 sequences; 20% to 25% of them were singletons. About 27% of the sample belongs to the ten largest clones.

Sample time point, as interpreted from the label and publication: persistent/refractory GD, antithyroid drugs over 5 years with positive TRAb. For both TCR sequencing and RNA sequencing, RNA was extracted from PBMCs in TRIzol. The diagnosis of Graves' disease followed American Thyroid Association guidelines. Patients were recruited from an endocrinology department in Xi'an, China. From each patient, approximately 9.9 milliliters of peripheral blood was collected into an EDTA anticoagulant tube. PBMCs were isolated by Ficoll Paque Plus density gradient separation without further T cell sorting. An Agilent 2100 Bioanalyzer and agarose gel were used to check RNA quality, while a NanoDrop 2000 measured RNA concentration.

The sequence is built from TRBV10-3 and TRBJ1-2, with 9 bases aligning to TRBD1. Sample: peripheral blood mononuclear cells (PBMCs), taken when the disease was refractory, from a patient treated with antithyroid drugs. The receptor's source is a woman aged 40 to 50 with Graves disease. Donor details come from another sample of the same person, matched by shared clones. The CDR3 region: CAISDRPGQGVDGYTF. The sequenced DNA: TGTGCCATCAGTGACCGACCGGGACAGGGTGTGGATGGCTACACCTTC.